Reported below is one TCR beta chain. This clonotype has at least ten counts. What antigen it recognizes has not been identified. One base away there is no much larger clone; base qualities are not given. As encoded in the germline V gene (reference sequence), CDR1 is DFQATT while CDR2 is SNEGSKA. Trimming removed 5 bases from V and 3 bases from J, leaving 7 bases between the germline ends. Inclusive of the bounding cysteine and phenylalanine, the CDR3 is 12 residues long. Left in the record is the CDR3 DNA by itself, 36 bases read in frame from the first base. Libraries of naive CD8 T cells were built from around 20,000 to 1,000,000 sorted cells, with 10%, 30% or 50% of the purified RNA used. Naive CD8 T cells, defined as CD8+CD4-CCR7+CD45RA+, were FACS-sorted into RLT Plus buffer on a BD FACSAria II. Detection sensitivity was tested by spiking Jurkat RNA equal to over 8 TCR copies' worth into samples containing roughly 17,000-1,100,000 naive CD8 T cells. CD8 T cells were enriched with RosetteSep CD8+ T Cell Enrichment Cocktail and Ficoll-Paque, followed by ACK red cell lysis.

The entry originates in a study of molecular identifiers for immune sequencing clone quantification (dated by TCRdb to 2016 to 2019). As for the study more broadly: For a replicate experiment, RNA from roughly 18,000 or 92,000 naive CD8 T cells was divided into five aliquots, and four of the five aliquots were sequenced. This methods study benchmarked molecular-identifier clustering-based TCR repertoire sequencing (MIDCIRS) and TCR RNA copy counting, using CD8 T cells to do so.

Library method: PCR. The run used a NextSeq 500. Bulk TCR libraries were made following a previously described method, with the TCR primers given in Table S5. Purification of total RNA was performed with the Qiagen AllPrep DNA/RNA kit. Before analysis, reads from multiple sequencing runs of the same library were pooled. The authors' analysis ran thus. Reads were retained only if their TCR constant sequence matched exactly, and those retained reads were trimmed to 150 nt and grouped according to their 12-nt molecular barcodes. Within each barcode group, reads were sub-clustered at a 15% Levenshtein threshold, and quality-weighted consensus sequences were built per RNA molecule. Non-functional sequences were filtered out, along with any lower-count sequence sitting one edit away from another sequence. On the basis of fitting two negative binomial distributions, barcode sub-clusters with fewer than 20% of the maximum read count were discarded. TCRdb itself trimmed the public reads at Q25 with fastp, ran MiXCR and retained productive beta chains. Here each entry gathers all rows of one CDR3 protein and keeps the most common genes and DNA. The V and J calls, along with clone size, are taken from TCRdb and not from the paper's own processing. In this sample the table shows fewer than 350,000 distinct CDR3 sequences, roughly 24% of which occur a single time. 0.7% to 0.95% of the sample goes to the ten largest clones.

The full study reports these points: Approximately 3.1 recovered TCR RNA copies per cell were obtained by modeling, versus about 9.7 by digital PCR, implying a capture efficiency of roughly 32%. Naive libraries contained spiked-in Jurkat TCR RNA (around eleven copies' worth), which is not part of the donor repertoire. A single cell's worth of spiked-in Jurkat TCR RNA was reported detectable even among one million naive CD8 T cells. In CMV-specific effector cells, clones with more than 20 RNA copies contained over 98% of molecules, whereas in naive cells such clones contained under 1% of molecules. When barcode sub-clustering was not used, chimeric consensus sequences inflated TCR diversity, with chimeras reaching as high as 47%. Highly expanded clone sizes could be underestimated if identical TCR molecules share a barcode.

The chain employs TRBV20-1 and TRBJ2-2; no D gene call is confident. The sequence derives from a human donor in good health. Some libraries in this study had Jurkat cell RNA spiked in. The sequenced material came from naive CD8+ T cells from blood, with Jurkat cell RNA spiked in. The sample's cell subset or site, from its label and the paper: FACS-sorted CD8+CD4-CCR7+CD45RA+ naive T cells. The CDR3 region reads CSAWTDTGELFF. The DNA sequence is TGCAGTGCTTGGACGGACACCGGGGAGCTGTTTTTT.